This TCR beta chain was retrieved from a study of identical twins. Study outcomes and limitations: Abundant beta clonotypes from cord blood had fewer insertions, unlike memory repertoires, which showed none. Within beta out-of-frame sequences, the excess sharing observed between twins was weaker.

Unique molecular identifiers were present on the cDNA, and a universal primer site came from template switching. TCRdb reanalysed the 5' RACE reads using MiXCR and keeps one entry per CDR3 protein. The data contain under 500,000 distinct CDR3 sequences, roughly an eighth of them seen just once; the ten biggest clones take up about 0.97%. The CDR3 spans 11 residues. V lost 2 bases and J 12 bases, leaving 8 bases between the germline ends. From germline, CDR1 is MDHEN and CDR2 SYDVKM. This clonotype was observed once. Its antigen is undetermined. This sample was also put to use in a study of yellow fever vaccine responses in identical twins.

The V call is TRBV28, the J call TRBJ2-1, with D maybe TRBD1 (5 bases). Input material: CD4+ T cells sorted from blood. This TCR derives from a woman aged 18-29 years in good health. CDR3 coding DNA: TGTGCCAGCAGTTTAACAGGAATGCAGTTCTTC. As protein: CASSLTGMQFF.